This T cell receptor beta chain comes out of a study of CD8 T cells in ankylosing spondylitis. Study results and caveats: Some motif variants were previously reported in reactive arthritis synovial fluid and blood. Characteristic, it appeared, of ankylosing spondylitis blood was a TCR beta motif of eight highly homologous variants.

Library preparation for TCR beta used quantitative 5'-RACE with molecular barcodes. TCRdb reprocessed the 5' RACE reads via MiXCR and lists one record per CDR3 protein. The table includes about 130,000 distinct CDR3 sequences, over 7% detected once. J gave up 9 bases and V 5 bases, and 5 bases lay outside the gene matches. The CDR3 extends over 12 amino acids. Germline loops: CDR1 SGHVS, CDR2 FQNEAQ. The table lists this clonotype with a few counts. The antigen remains unidentified. The V and J genes are TRBV7-8 and TRBJ2-3; TRBD2 matches 7 bases. This clonotype originated in a male donor with ankylosing spondylitis or in good health (not recorded which). Sequenced material: blood, either unsorted or a sorted T cell fraction (not recorded which). The chain's CDR3 is CASSPPGGTQYF. The CDR3 bases are TGTGCCAGCAGCCCCCCGGGGGGAACGCAGTATTTT. Complete variable domain (other parts from reference TRBV7-8 and TRBJ2-3): GAGVSQSPRYKVAKRGQDVALRCDPISGHVSLFWYQQALGQGPEFLTYFQNEAQLDKSGLPSDRFFAERPEGSVSTLKIQRTQQEDSAVYLCASSPPGGTQYFGPGTRLTVL.